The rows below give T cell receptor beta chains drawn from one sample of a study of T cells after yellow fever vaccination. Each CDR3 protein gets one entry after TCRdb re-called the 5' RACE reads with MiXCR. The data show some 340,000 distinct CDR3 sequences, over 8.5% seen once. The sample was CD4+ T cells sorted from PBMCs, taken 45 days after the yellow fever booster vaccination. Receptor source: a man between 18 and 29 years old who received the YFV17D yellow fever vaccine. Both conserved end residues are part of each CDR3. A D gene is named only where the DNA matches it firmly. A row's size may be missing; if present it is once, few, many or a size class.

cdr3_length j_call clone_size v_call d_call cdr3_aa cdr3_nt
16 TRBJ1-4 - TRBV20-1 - CSAAEDLDSTGGKLFF TGCAGTGCTGCCGAAGACTTGGACAGCACCGGAGGTAAACTGTTTTTT
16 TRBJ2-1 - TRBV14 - CASSQDRGAVYNEQFF TGTGCCAGCAGCCAAGATCGAGGGGCAGTCTACAATGAGCAGTTCTTC
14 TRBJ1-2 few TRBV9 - CASSVGGFGYGYTF TGTGCCAGCAGCGTAGGGGGTTTCGGCTATGGCTACACCTTC
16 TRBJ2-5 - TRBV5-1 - CASSPGGLGVQETQYF TGCGCCAGCAGCCCCGGGGGGCTGGGGGTACAAGAGACCCAGTACTTC
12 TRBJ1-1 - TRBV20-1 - CSARDRAAEAFF TGCAGTGCTAGAGATCGGGCGGCTGAAGCTTTCTTT
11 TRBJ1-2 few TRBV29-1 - CSAGDNYGYTF TGCAGCGCAGGAGACAACTATGGCTACACCTTC
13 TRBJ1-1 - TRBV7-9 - CASNRQANTEAFF TGTGCCAGCAACCGACAGGCCAACACTGAAGCTTTCTTT
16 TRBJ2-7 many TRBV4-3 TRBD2 CASSPEVGLAGGQPYF TGCGCCAGCAGCCCTGAGGTCGGGCTAGCGGGGGGCCAACCGTACTTC
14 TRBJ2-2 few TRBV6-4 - CASSVTPYTGELFF TGTGCCAGCAGTGTAACACCCTACACCGGGGAGCTGTTTTTT
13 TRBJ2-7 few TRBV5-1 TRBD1 CASSTTGGNEQYF TGCGCCAGCAGCACTACAGGGGGCAACGAGCAGTACTTC
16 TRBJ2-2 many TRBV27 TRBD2 CASSLAGGLNTGELFF TGTGCCAGCAGTTTAGCGGGGGGCTTGAACACCGGGGAGCTGTTTTTT
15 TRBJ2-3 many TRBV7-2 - CASSPVGGFTDTQYF TGTGCCAGCAGCCCGGTGGGGGGTTTCACAGATACGCAGTATTTT
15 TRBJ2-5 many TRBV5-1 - CASSLAAGPQETQYF TGCGCCAGCAGCTTGGCCGCCGGACCCCAAGAGACCCAGTACTTC
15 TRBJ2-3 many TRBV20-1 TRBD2 CSARTSERGGYTQYF TGCAGTGCTAGAACCAGCGAGCGGGGGGGGTATACGCAGTATTTT
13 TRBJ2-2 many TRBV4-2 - CASSQVGSGELFF TGTGCCAGCAGCCAAGTAGGGTCCGGGGAGCTGTTTTTT
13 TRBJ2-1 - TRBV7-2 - CASSSYYSSEQFF TGTGCCAGCAGTTCTTATTATAGTAGTGAGCAGTTCTTC
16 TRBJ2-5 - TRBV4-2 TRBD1 CASSQDGDRGKETQYF TGTGCCAGCAGCCAAGATGGAGACAGGGGAAAAGAGACCCAGTACTTC
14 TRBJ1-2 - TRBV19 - CASRSPHSDYGYTF TGTGCCAGTAGGAGCCCTCATTCGGACTATGGCTACACCTTC
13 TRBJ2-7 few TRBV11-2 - CASSLDRMYEQYF TGTGCCAGCAGCTTAGATAGGATGTACGAGCAGTACTTC
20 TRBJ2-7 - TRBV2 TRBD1 CASSGRTGLRLSLSGDEQYF TGTGCCAGCAGTGGGAGGACAGGGCTAAGGTTATCCCTTTCGGGCGACGAGCAGTACTTC
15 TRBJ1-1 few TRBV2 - CASSGKTEGNTEAFF TGTGCCAGCAGTGGTAAGACCGAAGGGAACACTGAAGCTTTCTTT
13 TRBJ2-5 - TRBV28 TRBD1 CASSLPTGAAPYF TGTGCCAGCAGTTTACCTACAGGGGCCGCCCCGTACTTC
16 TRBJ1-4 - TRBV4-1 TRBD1 CASSQPWTGYNEKLFF TGCGCCAGCAGCCAACCCTGGACAGGGTACAATGAAAAACTGTTTTTT
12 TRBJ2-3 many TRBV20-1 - CSASKGVRAQYF TGCAGTGCTAGTAAGGGAGTAAGAGCGCAGTATTTT
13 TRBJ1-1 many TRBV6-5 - CASGYGLGTEAFF TGTGCCAGCGGATATGGGCTGGGAACTGAAGCTTTCTTT
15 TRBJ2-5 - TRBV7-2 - CASSLANGYQETQYF TGTGCCAGCAGCTTAGCGAACGGGTACCAAGAGACCCAGTACTTC
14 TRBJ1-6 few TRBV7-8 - CASSFMGNNSPLHF TGTGCCAGCAGCTTTATGGGGAATAATTCACCCCTCCACTTT
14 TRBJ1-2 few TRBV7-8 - CASSFLGRFFGYTF TGTGCCAGCAGTTTTCTCGGACGGTTCTTTGGCTACACCTTC
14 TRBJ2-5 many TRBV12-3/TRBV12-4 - CASSLTASRETQYF TGTGCCAGCAGCTTGACAGCCAGTAGGGAGACCCAGTACTTC
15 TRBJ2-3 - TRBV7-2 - CASSLYSLTPYTQYF TGTGCCAGCAGCTTATACTCGCTTACCCCCTATACGCAGTATTTT
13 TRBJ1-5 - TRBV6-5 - CASTDGRNQPQHF TGTGCCAGCACTGATGGGCGGAACCAGCCCCAGCATTTT
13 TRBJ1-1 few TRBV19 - CASNLEGGTEAFF TGTGCCAGTAATCTGGAGGGGGGCACTGAAGCTTTCTTT
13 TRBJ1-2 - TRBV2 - CASSTGNPFGYTF TGTGCCAGCAGTACAGGGAACCCTTTTGGCTACACCTTC
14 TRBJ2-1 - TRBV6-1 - CASSEYGGFDEQFF TGTGCCAGCAGTGAATATGGTGGTTTCGATGAGCAGTTCTTC
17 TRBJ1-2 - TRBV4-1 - CASSQEVLHGRSYGYTF TGCGCCAGCAGCCAAGAGGTCCTACACGGACGTAGCTATGGCTACACCTTC
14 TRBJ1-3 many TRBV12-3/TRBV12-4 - CASSPSAGGNTIYF TGTGCCAGCAGTCCGTCGGCGGGTGGAAACACCATATATTTT
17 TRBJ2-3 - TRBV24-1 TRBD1 CATSDWGTGKSTDTQYF TGTGCCACCAGTGATTGGGGGACAGGGAAGAGCACAGATACGCAGTATTTT
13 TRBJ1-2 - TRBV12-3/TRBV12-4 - CASSTGGGYGYTF TGTGCCAGCAGCACTGGGGGCGGCTATGGCTACACCTTC
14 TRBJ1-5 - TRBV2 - CASSEVTGNQPQHF TGTGCCAGCAGTGAAGTTACTGGAAATCAGCCCCAGCATTTT
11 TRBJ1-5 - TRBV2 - CASRNSQPQHF TGTGCCAGCAGAAACAGTCAGCCCCAGCATTTT
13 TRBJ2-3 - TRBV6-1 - CASSSTASDTQYF TGTGCCAGCAGTTCTACAGCGTCAGATACGCAGTATTTT
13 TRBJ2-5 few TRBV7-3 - CASSLGALETQYF TGTGCCAGCAGCTTAGGCGCTTTGGAGACCCAGTACTTC
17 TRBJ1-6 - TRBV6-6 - CASNRGLQPSYNSPLHF TGTGCCAGCAATCGGGGCCTCCAACCCTCCTATAATTCACCCCTCCACTTT
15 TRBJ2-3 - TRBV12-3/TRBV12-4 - CASSLYLASTDTQYF TGTGCCAGCAGTTTATACTTAGCCAGCACAGATACGCAGTATTTT
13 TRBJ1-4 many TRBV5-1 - CASSLGRNEKLFF TGCGCCAGCAGCTTGGGGCGAAATGAAAAACTGTTTTTT
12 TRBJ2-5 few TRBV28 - CASSSYIETQYF TGTGCCAGCAGTTCCTATATCGAGACCCAGTACTTC
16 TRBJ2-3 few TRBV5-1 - CASSFGGQGVTDTQYF TGCGCCAGCAGCTTCGGCGGGCAAGGAGTCACAGATACGCAGTATTTT
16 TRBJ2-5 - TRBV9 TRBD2 CASSVGGTSGKETQYF TGTGCCAGCAGCGTAGGCGGGACTAGCGGGAAAGAGACCCAGTACTTC
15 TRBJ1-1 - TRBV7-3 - CASSFGGGQNTEAFF TGTGCCAGCAGCTTTGGGGGAGGGCAGAACACTGAAGCTTTCTTT
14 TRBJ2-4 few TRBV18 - CASSPSPGENIQYF TGTGCCAGCTCACCATCCCCAGGGGAAAACATTCAGTACTTC
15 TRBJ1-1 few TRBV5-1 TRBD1 CASSLVGRGHTEAFF TGCGCCAGCAGCTTGGTCGGCAGGGGGCACACTGAAGCTTTCTTT
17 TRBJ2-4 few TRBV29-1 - CSAQTGYGGSGENIQYF TGCAGCGCCCAAACGGGGTACGGTGGTTCAGGAGAAAACATTCAGTACTTC
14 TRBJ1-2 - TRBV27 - CASSPERGNGGYTF TGTGCCAGCAGTCCGGAGAGGGGGAATGGCGGCTACACCTTC
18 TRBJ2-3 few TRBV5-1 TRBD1 CASSLGRGPRASTDTQYF TGCGCCAGCAGCTTGGGCAGGGGGCCTCGTGCTAGCACAGATACGCAGTATTTT